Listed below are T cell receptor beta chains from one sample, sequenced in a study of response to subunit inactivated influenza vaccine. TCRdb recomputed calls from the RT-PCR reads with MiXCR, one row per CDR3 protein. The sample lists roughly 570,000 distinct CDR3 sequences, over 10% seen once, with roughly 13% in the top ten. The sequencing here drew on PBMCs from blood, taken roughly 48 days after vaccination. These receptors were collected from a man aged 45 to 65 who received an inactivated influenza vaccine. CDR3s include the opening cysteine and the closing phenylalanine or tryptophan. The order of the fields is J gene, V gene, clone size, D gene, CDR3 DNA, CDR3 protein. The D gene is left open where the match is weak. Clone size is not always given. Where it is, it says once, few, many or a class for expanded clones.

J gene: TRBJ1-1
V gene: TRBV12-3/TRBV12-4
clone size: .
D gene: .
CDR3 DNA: TGTGCCAGCAGTTTAGGGGGCAGGGTACTGAACACTGAAGCTTTCTTT
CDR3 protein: CASSLGGRVLNTEAFF

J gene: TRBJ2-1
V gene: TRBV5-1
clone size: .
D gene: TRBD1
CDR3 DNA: TGCGCCAGCAGCCTGCAGGGGGCGAGCTCCTACAATGAGCAGTTCTTC
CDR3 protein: CASSLQGASSYNEQFF

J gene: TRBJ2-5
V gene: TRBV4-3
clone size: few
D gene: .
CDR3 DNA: TGCGCCAGCAGCCAAGGGTCCGGGGGCGCTACCCAAGAGACCCAGTACTTC
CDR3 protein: CASSQGSGGATQETQYF

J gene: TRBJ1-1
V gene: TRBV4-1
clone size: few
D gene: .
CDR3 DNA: TGCGCCAGCAGCCCTCCAGTTGGGGGAGGGACTGAAGCTTTCTTT
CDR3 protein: CASSPPVGGGTEAFF

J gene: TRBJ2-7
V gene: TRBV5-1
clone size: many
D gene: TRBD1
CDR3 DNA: TGCGCCAGCAGCACAGGGACAGGGACCTACGAGCAGTACTTC
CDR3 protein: CASSTGTGTYEQYF

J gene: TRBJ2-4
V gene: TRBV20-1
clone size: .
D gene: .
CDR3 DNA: TGCAGTGCTAGAGAAAGTGCTTCGGCAAACATTCAGTACTTC
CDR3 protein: CSARESASANIQYF

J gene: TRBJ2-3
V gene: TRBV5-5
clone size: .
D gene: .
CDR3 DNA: TGTGCCAGCAGCTTGGGGACCGAACAGCAGTATTTT
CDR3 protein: CASSLGTEQQYF

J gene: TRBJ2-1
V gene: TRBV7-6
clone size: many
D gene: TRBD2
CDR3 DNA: TGTGCCAGCAGTTCTAGCGGGAGGGCCGCAAATGAGCAGTTCTTC
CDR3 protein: CASSSSGRAANEQFF

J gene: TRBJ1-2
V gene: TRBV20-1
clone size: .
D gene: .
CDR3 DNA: TGCAGTGCCCCGGGGGGCTACACCTTC
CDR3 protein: CSAPGGYTF

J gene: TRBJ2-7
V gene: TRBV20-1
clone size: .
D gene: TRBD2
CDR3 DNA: TGCAGTGCTAAAAGGGGACTAGCGGGGGACACCTCCTACGAGCAGTACTTC
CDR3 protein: CSAKRGLAGDTSYEQYF

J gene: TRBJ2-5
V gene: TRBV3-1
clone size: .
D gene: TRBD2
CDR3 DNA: TGTGCCAGCAGCCAAACTAGCGGGGGGGCGCAGACCCAGTACTTC
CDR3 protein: CASSQTSGGAQTQYF

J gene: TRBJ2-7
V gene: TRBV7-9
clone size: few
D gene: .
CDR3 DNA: TGTGCCAGCAGCCCGACGACAACGGGGGAAGTATTC
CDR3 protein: CASSPTTTGEVF

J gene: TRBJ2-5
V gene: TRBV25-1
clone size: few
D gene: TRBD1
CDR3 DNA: TGTGCCAGCAGTGTCTTGGGACAGGGCCAAGAGACCCAGTACTTC
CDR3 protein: CASSVLGQGQETQYF

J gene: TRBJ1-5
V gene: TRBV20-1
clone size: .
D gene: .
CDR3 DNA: TGCAGTGCTAGAGATCGAAGGGCGGGCTGGAGCAATCAGCCCCAGCATTTT
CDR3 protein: CSARDRRAGWSNQPQHF

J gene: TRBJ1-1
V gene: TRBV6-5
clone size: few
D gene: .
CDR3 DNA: TGTGCCAGCAGTTACTCCGAGGGAGGGACTGAAGCTTTCTTT
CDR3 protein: CASSYSEGGTEAFF

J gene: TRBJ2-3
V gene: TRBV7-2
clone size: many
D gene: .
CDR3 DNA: TGTGCCAGCAGGTCGGGACTGCAGACGCAGTATTTT
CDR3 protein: CASRSGLQTQYF

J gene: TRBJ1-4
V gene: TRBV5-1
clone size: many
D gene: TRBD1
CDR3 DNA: TGCGCCAGCAGCTTCAGGGGACAGGGGGAGCCCCGCGGAAAACTGTTTTTT
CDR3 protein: CASSFRGQGEPRGKLFF

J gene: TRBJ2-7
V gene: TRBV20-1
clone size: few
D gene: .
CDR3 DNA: TGCAGTGCTAGCGCCCGGGGCGTCTCCTACGAGCAGTACTTC
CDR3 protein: CSASARGVSYEQYF

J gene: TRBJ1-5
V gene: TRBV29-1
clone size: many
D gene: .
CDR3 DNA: TGCAGCGTTGAAGTAAACAGGGACCAGCCCCAGCATTTT
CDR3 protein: CSVEVNRDQPQHF

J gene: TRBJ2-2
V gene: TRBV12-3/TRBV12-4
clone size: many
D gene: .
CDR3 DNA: TGTGCCAGCAGTTTAGGCTTCACCGGGGAGCTGTTTTTT
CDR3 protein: CASSLGFTGELFF

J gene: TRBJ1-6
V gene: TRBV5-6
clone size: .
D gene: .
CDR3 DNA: TGTGCCAGCAGCTCAGGGGCCCCTAATTCACCCCTCCACTTT
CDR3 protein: CASSSGAPNSPLHF

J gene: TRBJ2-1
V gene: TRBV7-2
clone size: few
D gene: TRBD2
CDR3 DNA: TGTGCCAGCAGCTTAGTCGGGACTAGCTCCTTTGATGAGCAGTTCTTC
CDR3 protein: CASSLVGTSSFDEQFF

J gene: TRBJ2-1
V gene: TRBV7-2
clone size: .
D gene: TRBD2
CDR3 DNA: TGTGCCAGCAGCTTAGGGGGACTAGGGAACAATGAGCAGTTCTTC
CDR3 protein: CASSLGGLGNNEQFF

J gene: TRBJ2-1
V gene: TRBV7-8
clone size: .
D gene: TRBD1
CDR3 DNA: TGTGCCAGCAGCTTAGTGGCAGGGGGCATGGGGAGCTCCTACAATGAGCAGTTCTTC
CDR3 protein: CASSLVAGGMGSSYNEQFF

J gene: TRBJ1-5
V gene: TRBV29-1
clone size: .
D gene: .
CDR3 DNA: TGCAGCGCCGTGCAGGGTTCGGGCAATCAGCCCCAGCATTTT
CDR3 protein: CSAVQGSGNQPQHF

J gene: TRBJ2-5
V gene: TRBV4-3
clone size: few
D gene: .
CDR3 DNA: TGCGCCAGCAGCCGAGGACGGTGGGAGACCCAGTACTTC
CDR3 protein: CASSRGRWETQYF

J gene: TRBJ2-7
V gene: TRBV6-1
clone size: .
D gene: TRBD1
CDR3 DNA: TGTGCCTCCCAGGGGGCGCAGGGTCCCTACGAGCAGTACTTC
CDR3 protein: CASQGAQGPYEQYF

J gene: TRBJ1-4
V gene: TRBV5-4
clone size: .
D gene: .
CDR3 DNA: TGTGCCAGCAGAAAAGACACGGCGGATGAAAAACTGTTTTTT
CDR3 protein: CASRKDTADEKLFF

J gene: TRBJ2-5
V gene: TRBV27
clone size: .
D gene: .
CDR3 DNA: TGTGCCAGCAGTCTGCTGAGGGGGATACGTGAGACCCAGTACTTC
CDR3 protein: CASSLLRGIRETQYF

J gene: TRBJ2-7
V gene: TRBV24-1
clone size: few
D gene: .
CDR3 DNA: TGTGCCACCAGTGAGACATTAGGACAGCCCAATTCCTACGAGCAGTACTTC
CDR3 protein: CATSETLGQPNSYEQYF

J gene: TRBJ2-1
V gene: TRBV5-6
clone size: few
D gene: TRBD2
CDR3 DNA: TGTGCCAGCAGTCATACGACTAGCGGGAGGTCGGTGGGTGAGCAGTTCTTC
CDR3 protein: CASSHTTSGRSVGEQFF

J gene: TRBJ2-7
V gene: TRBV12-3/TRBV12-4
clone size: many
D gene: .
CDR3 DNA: TGTGCCAGCAGTTTAGGGCCACTGGCTTTGGGTCTATACGAGCAGTACTTC
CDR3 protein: CASSLGPLALGLYEQYF

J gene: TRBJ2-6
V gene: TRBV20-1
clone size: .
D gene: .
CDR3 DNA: TGCAGTGCCAGGCCAGCGTCTGCCAACGTCCTGACTTTC
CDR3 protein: CSARPASANVLTF

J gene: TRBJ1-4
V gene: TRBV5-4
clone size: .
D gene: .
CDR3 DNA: TGTGCCAGCAGCTTGCGGGGGACTCCTAATGAAAAACTGTTTTTT
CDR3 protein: CASSLRGTPNEKLFF

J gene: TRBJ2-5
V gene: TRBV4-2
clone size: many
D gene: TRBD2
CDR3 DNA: TGTGCCAGCAGCCAAGGACTAGCGGGGCCCCGGGAGACCCAGTACTTC
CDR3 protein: CASSQGLAGPRETQYF

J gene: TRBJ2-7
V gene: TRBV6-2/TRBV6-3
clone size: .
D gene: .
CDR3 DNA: TGTGCCAGCAGCGATGGACCGTTCGAATCCTACGAGCAGTACTTC
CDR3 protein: CASSDGPFESYEQYF

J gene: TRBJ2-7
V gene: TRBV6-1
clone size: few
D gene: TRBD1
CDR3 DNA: TGTGCCAGCAGAACAGGGGACAGGGCCAACGAGCAGTACTTC
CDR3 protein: CASRTGDRANEQYF

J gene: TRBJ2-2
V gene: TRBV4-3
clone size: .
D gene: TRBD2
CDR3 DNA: TGCGCCAGCAGCCAAGATTTGACTAGCGGGCGTCCGTTGACCGGGGAGCTGTTTTTT
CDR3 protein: CASSQDLTSGRPLTGELFF

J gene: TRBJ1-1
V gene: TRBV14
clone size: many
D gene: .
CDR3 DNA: TGTGCGTCCGGAGGGAACACTGAAGCTTTCTTT
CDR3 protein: CASGGNTEAFF

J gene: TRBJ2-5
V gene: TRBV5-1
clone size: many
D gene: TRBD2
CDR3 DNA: TGCGCCAGCAGCTTGGCCGGACTAGGTATACCGACCCAAGAGACCCAGTACTTC
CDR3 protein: CASSLAGLGIPTQETQYF